A selection of T cell receptor beta chains follows, all from one sample in a study of glioma-infiltrating T cells after dendritic cell vaccination. The protocol was immunoSEQ multiplex PCR, while the TCRdb copy is restricted to in-frame clones and leaves out a portion. Here the sample spans 80,000 to 95,000 clones, about 85% being singletons. Sequenced here: blood, sampled after dendritic cell vaccination. All receptors derive from a human donor with glioblastoma. Each CDR3 is given with its conserved first and last residue. D genes are given only for firm matches. Size values are once, few and many counts, or a class for expanded clones, and some rows have none.

v_call: TRBV7-2
clone_size: NA
d_call: NA
j_call: TRBJ2-7
cdr3_aa: CASSLIYLSYEQYF
cdr3_nt: TGTGCCAGCAGCTTAATATACCTATCCTACGAGCAGTACTTC

v_call: TRBV18
clone_size: NA
d_call: NA
j_call: TRBJ1-2
cdr3_aa: CASSQDIDGYTF
cdr3_nt: TGTGCCAGCTCACAAGACATTGATGGCTACACCTTC

v_call: TRBV5-6
clone_size: NA
d_call: NA
j_call: TRBJ2-3
cdr3_aa: CASSPTVSSASTDTQYF
cdr3_nt: TGTGCCAGCAGCCCGACAGTGAGCTCCGCTAGCACAGATACGCAGTATTTT

v_call: TRBV7-3
clone_size: NA
d_call: NA
j_call: TRBJ2-7
cdr3_aa: CASSLSEGPYEQYF
cdr3_nt: TGTGCCAGCAGCTTATCGGAGGGACCCTACGAGCAGTACTTC

v_call: TRBV6-4
clone_size: few
d_call: TRBD2
j_call: TRBJ2-3
cdr3_aa: CASSEASGGSTDTQYF
cdr3_nt: TGTGCCAGCAGTGAGGCTAGCGGGGGTAGCACAGATACGCAGTATTTT

v_call: TRBV6-5
clone_size: NA
d_call: TRBD2
j_call: TRBJ2-1
cdr3_aa: CASSSLAESSYNEQFF
cdr3_nt: TGTGCCAGCAGTTCACTAGCGGAGAGCTCCTACAATGAGCAGTTCTTC

v_call: TRBV7-8
clone_size: NA
d_call: TRBD1
j_call: TRBJ2-1
cdr3_aa: CASRPDRGAYNEQFF
cdr3_nt: TGTGCCAGCAGACCGGACAGGGGCGCCTACAATGAGCAGTTCTTC

v_call: TRBV29-1
clone_size: NA
d_call: TRBD1
j_call: TRBJ2-2
cdr3_aa: CSVAGTVGANTGELFF
cdr3_nt: TGCAGCGTCGCCGGGACAGTCGGGGCGAACACCGGGGAGCTGTTTTTT

v_call: TRBV2
clone_size: NA
d_call: TRBD1
j_call: TRBJ2-6
cdr3_aa: CASSEASRGPGANVLTF
cdr3_nt: TGTGCCAGCAGTGAAGCGAGTAGGGGGCCTGGGGCCAACGTCCTGACTTTC

v_call: TRBV7-9
clone_size: NA
d_call: NA
j_call: TRBJ1-4
cdr3_aa: CASSNGRVLANEKLFF
cdr3_nt: TGTGCCAGCAGCAACGGCCGGGTCTTAGCTAATGAAAAACTGTTTTTT

v_call: TRBV6-6
clone_size: NA
d_call: NA
j_call: TRBJ1-1
cdr3_aa: CASNWETNTEAFF
cdr3_nt: TGTGCCAGCAATTGGGAGACGAACACTGAAGCTTTCTTT

v_call: TRBV2
clone_size: NA
d_call: NA
j_call: TRBJ2-1
cdr3_aa: CASSEGQSGNEQFF
cdr3_nt: TGTGCCAGCAGTGAGGGACAAAGTGGCAATGAGCAGTTCTTC

v_call: TRBV25-1
clone_size: NA
d_call: TRBD1
j_call: TRBJ1-1
cdr3_aa: CASSDSRQGDTEAFF
cdr3_nt: TGTGCCAGCAGTGATTCTCGGCAGGGGGACACTGAAGCTTTCTTT

v_call: TRBV4-3
clone_size: NA
d_call: NA
j_call: TRBJ2-7
cdr3_aa: CASSQGGTPLPYEQYF
cdr3_nt: TGCGCCAGCAGCCAAGGGGGGACACCGCTACCCTACGAGCAGTACTTC

v_call: TRBV7-9
clone_size: NA
d_call: TRBD1
j_call: TRBJ1-2
cdr3_aa: CASSLARGGQGNYGYTF
cdr3_nt: TGTGCCAGCAGCTTAGCGCGGGGAGGACAGGGGAACTATGGCTACACCTTC

v_call: TRBV15
clone_size: NA
d_call: TRBD1
j_call: TRBJ2-5
cdr3_aa: CATSRTDRVEETQYF
cdr3_nt: TGTGCCACCAGCAGAACCGACAGGGTTGAAGAGACCCAGTACTTC

v_call: TRBV15
clone_size: few
d_call: NA
j_call: TRBJ2-4
cdr3_aa: CATSTRKAKNIQYF
cdr3_nt: TGTGCCACCAGTACGAGAAAGGCCAAAAACATTCAGTACTTC

v_call: TRBV2
clone_size: NA
d_call: TRBD2
j_call: TRBJ2-7
cdr3_aa: CASSDGTRKNYEQYF
cdr3_nt: TGTGCCAGCAGTGACGGGACTAGGAAAAACTACGAGCAGTACTTC

v_call: TRBV18
clone_size: NA
d_call: TRBD1
j_call: TRBJ1-1
cdr3_aa: CASSPAGGLNTEAFF
cdr3_nt: TGTGCCAGCTCACCAGCAGGGGGGTTGAACACTGAAGCTTTCTTT

v_call: TRBV7-2
clone_size: few
d_call: NA
j_call: TRBJ2-7
cdr3_aa: CASSLVPGQTWEQYF
cdr3_nt: TGTGCCAGCAGCTTAGTTCCCGGACAAACATGGGAGCAGTACTTC

v_call: TRBV9
clone_size: NA
d_call: NA
j_call: TRBJ1-1
cdr3_aa: CASSVGGGVGATEAFF
cdr3_nt: TGTGCCAGCAGCGTTGGGGGAGGTGTCGGTGCCACTGAAGCTTTCTTT

v_call: TRBV5-1
clone_size: NA
d_call: NA
j_call: TRBJ1-4
cdr3_aa: CASSSSGEKGEKLFF
cdr3_nt: TGCGCCAGCAGCTCCTCAGGGGAAAAGGGTGAAAAACTGTTTTTT

v_call: TRBV18
clone_size: few
d_call: NA
j_call: TRBJ2-2
cdr3_aa: CASSPTGQGGTGELFF
cdr3_nt: TGTGCCAGCTCACCAACTGGTCAGGGGGGCACCGGGGAGCTGTTTTTT

v_call: TRBV6-1
clone_size: NA
d_call: TRBD1
j_call: TRBJ1-5
cdr3_aa: CASSDQGAVQPQHF
cdr3_nt: TGTGCCAGCAGTGACCAGGGGGCGGTTCAGCCCCAGCATTTT

v_call: TRBV18
clone_size: NA
d_call: TRBD2
j_call: TRBJ2-2
cdr3_aa: CASSPGLGGTGELFF
cdr3_nt: TGTGCCAGCTCACCCGGACTAGGAGGGACCGGGGAGCTGTTTTTT

v_call: TRBV11-2
clone_size: NA
d_call: NA
j_call: TRBJ1-2
cdr3_aa: CASSLPGENRFYGYTF
cdr3_nt: TGTGCCAGCAGCTTGCCGGGGGAAAATCGATTCTATGGCTACACCTTC

v_call: TRBV27
clone_size: NA
d_call: TRBD2
j_call: TRBJ2-7
cdr3_aa: CASRATAGANYEQYF
cdr3_nt: TGTGCCAGCAGGGCGACTGCGGGAGCAAACTACGAGCAGTACTTC

v_call: TRBV5-1
clone_size: NA
d_call: TRBD1
j_call: TRBJ1-1
cdr3_aa: CASSYSTGGNTEAFF
cdr3_nt: TGCGCCAGCAGCTACTCGACAGGGGGTAACACTGAAGCTTTCTTT

v_call: TRBV5-4
clone_size: NA
d_call: TRBD2
j_call: TRBJ2-2
cdr3_aa: CASSPDGGREGAGELFF
cdr3_nt: TGTGCCAGCAGCCCGGACGGCGGGAGGGAGGGGGCCGGGGAGCTGTTTTTT

v_call: TRBV9
clone_size: NA
d_call: NA
j_call: TRBJ2-2
cdr3_aa: CASSTQGWGELFF
cdr3_nt: TGTGCCAGCAGCACGCAGGGGTGGGGGGAGCTGTTTTTT

v_call: TRBV27
clone_size: NA
d_call: TRBD1
j_call: TRBJ2-1
cdr3_aa: CASSFPGQRYNEQFF
cdr3_nt: TGTGCCAGCAGTTTCCCGGGACAGCGTTACAATGAGCAGTTCTTC

v_call: TRBV2
clone_size: NA
d_call: NA
j_call: TRBJ2-5
cdr3_aa: CASSGVEFWETQYF
cdr3_nt: TGTGCCAGCAGTGGAGTCGAGTTTTGGGAGACCCAGTACTTC

v_call: TRBV19
clone_size: NA
d_call: TRBD1
j_call: TRBJ2-6
cdr3_aa: CASSLWTGSGANVLTF
cdr3_nt: TGTGCCAGTAGTCTCTGGACAGGGTCTGGGGCCAACGTCCTGACTTTC

v_call: TRBV11-2
clone_size: NA
d_call: NA
j_call: TRBJ2-5
cdr3_aa: CASSLDPGLPTQYF
cdr3_nt: TGTGCCAGCAGCTTAGATCCGGGACTCCCGACCCAGTACTTC

v_call: TRBV27
clone_size: NA
d_call: NA
j_call: TRBJ1-1
cdr3_aa: CASSWGGTEAFF
cdr3_nt: TGTGCCAGCAGTTGGGGGGGCACTGAAGCTTTCTTT

v_call: TRBV5-4
clone_size: NA
d_call: NA
j_call: TRBJ2-7
cdr3_aa: CASSMWTSYEQYF
cdr3_nt: TGTGCCAGCAGCATGTGGACAAGTTACGAGCAGTACTTC